The rows below give T cell receptor beta chains drawn from one sample of a study of post-analysis software for immune sequencing data. MiXCR, applied by TCRdb to the PCR reads, yields one record per CDR3 protein. The sample has roughly 800,000 distinct CDR3 sequences; roughly 27% are singletons. Material: blood. The receptors shown here come from a girl aged 10-17 years with multiple sclerosis. CDR3s include the opening cysteine and the closing phenylalanine or tryptophan. Fields, in order: clone size, J gene, D gene, V gene, CDR3 protein, CDR3 DNA. D genes are given only for firm matches. For some rows the clone size is stated as once, few or many, or as a class when expanded; others skip it.

. | TRBJ1-6 | . | TRBV7-8 | CASSLARSPLHF | TGTGCCAGCAGCTTAGCCAGGTCACCCCTCCACTTT
. | TRBJ1-2 | . | TRBV25-1 | CASSDSNYGYTF | TGTGCCAGCAGTGACAGTAACTATGGCTACACCTTC
. | TRBJ1-5 | . | TRBV5-1 | CASSADLDQPQHF | TGCGCCAGCAGCGCGGACTTGGATCAGCCCCAGCATTTT
few | TRBJ2-2 | . | TRBV20-1 | CSALLTGTGELFF | TGCAGTGCACTACTCACAGGGACCGGGGAGCTGTTTTTT
few | TRBJ2-7 | . | TRBV3-1 | CASNQQGERFEQYF | TGTGCCAGCAATCAACAGGGTGAACGGTTCGAGCAGTACTTC
. | TRBJ2-7 | TRBD2 | TRBV7-2 | CASSLAMPGLGYEQYF | TGTGCCAGCAGCTTAGCCATGCCGGGACTAGGTTACGAGCAGTACTTC
. | TRBJ2-7 | . | TRBV7-2 | CASGFGRVSYEQYF | TGTGCCAGCGGGTTCGGGCGGGTCTCCTACGAGCAGTACTTC
. | TRBJ1-4 | . | TRBV7-2 | CASSLEGGDVKLFF | TGTGCCAGCAGCTTAGAGGGGGGTGATGTAAAACTGTTTTTT
few | TRBJ1-2 | . | TRBV6-5 | CASSYDEDLYGYTF | TGTGCCAGCAGTTACGATGAGGACCTCTATGGCTACACCTTC
few | TRBJ1-1 | TRBD1 | TRBV29-1 | CSVDPDRVMDTEAFF | TGCAGCGTTGATCCGGACAGGGTAATGGACACTGAAGCTTTCTTT
. | TRBJ1-5 | . | TRBV2 | CASTRDRFLLGSNQPQHF | TGTGCCAGCACCCGAGACAGATTCCTCCTTGGGAGCAATCAGCCCCAGCATTTT
few | TRBJ1-5 | . | TRBV20-1 | CSARHLSPSQPQHF | TGCAGTGCTAGACATTTGTCCCCAAGTCAGCCCCAGCATTTT
few | TRBJ2-7 | TRBD2 | TRBV7-2 | CASSLGGRGAYEQYF | TGTGCCAGCAGCTTAGGCGGGAGGGGGGCCTACGAGCAGTACTTC
few | TRBJ2-5 | TRBD1 | TRBV29-1 | CSVESGGETQYF | TGCAGCGTTGAATCAGGGGGAGAGACCCAGTACTTC
few | TRBJ2-1 | TRBD2 | TRBV29-1 | CSVANGGGVSSYNEQFF | TGCAGCGTTGCAAACGGGGGGGGTGTGAGCTCCTACAATGAGCAGTTCTTC
few | TRBJ2-5 | . | TRBV9 | CASSVGLRGLETQYF | TGTGCCAGCAGCGTGGGACTGCGCGGGCTGGAGACCCAGTACTTC
. | TRBJ2-2 | . | TRBV29-1 | CSAREGANTRELFF | TGCAGCGCACGGGAGGGGGCGAACACCAGGGAGCTGTTTTTT
. | TRBJ2-3 | . | TRBV24-1 | CATSDLGDTQYF | TGTGCCACCAGTGATTTGGGGGATACGCAGTATTTT
. | TRBJ2-1 | . | TRBV2 | CASSENPGYNEQFF | TGTGCCAGCAGTGAAAATCCTGGCTACAATGAGCAGTTCTTC
few | TRBJ2-7 | TRBD2 | TRBV20-1 | CSAAGGTTPYEQYF | TGCAGTGCCGCAGGAGGGACTACACCTTACGAGCAGTACTTC
. | TRBJ2-1 | . | TRBV2 | CASTVGTGAYNEQFF | TGTGCCAGCACTGTGGGGACTGGGGCCTACAATGAGCAGTTCTTC
. | TRBJ2-3 | . | TRBV20-1 | CSAGDPHRNTDTQYF | TGCAGTGCTGGAGATCCTCACCGGAACACAGATACGCAGTATTTT
many | TRBJ1-2 | . | TRBV20-1 | CSARRQETKYTF | TGCAGTGCTAGAAGACAGGAGACTAAGTACACCTTC
many | TRBJ2-7 | . | TRBV7-9 | CASSTGRVEQYF | TGTGCCAGCAGCACAGGGAGAGTCGAGCAGTACTTC
. | TRBJ2-3 | TRBD2 | TRBV6-5 | CASSSPGPAGADTQYF | TGTGCCAGCAGTTCACCGGGCCCTGCGGGAGCAGATACGCAGTATTTT
. | TRBJ2-7 | . | TRBV28 | CASTLGGARRAEQYF | TGTGCCAGCACCCTAGGGGGGGCAAGGCGGGCCGAGCAGTACTTC
. | TRBJ2-1 | TRBD2 | TRBV7-8 | CASSSITSGKDNEQFF | TGTGCCAGCAGCTCCATAACTAGCGGGAAGGACAATGAGCAGTTCTTC
few | TRBJ1-6 | . | TRBV11-2 | CASSFQPHSPLHF | TGTGCCAGCAGCTTTCAACCCCATTCACCCCTCCACTTT
few | TRBJ2-3 | TRBD2 | TRBV29-1 | CSVETRGGRSDTQYF | TGCAGCGTTGAAACGCGGGGGGGCCGATCCGATACGCAGTATTTT
once | TRBJ1-1 | . | TRBV6-5 | CASSYRRVGGVGTEAFF | TGTGCCAGCAGTTACCGGCGGGTGGGGGGCGTTGGTACTGAAGCTTTCTTT
. | TRBJ1-6 | TRBD1 | TRBV20-1 | CSADQGVGSPLHF | TGCAGTGCGGACCAGGGGGTAGGCTCACCCCTCCACTTT
few | TRBJ2-2 | . | TRBV7-9 | CASSSNIVTGELFF | TGTGCCAGCAGCTCAAACATCGTAACCGGGGAGCTGTTTTTT
. | TRBJ1-1 | TRBD1 | TRBV28 | CAAWDRGVTEAFF | TGTGCCGCCTGGGACAGGGGTGTTACTGAAGCTTTCTTT
. | TRBJ2-1 | TRBD2 | TRBV11-2 | CASSLVVSGGTPLYNEQFF | TGTGCCAGCAGCTTAGTTGTTAGCGGGGGGACCCCCCTCTACAATGAGCAGTTCTTC
. | TRBJ1-4 | . | TRBV6-5 | CASSYSRQNEKLFF | TGTGCCAGCAGTTACTCCCGACAGAATGAAAAACTGTTTTTT
. | TRBJ1-4 | . | TRBV4-3 | CASSQDSTALSTNEKLFF | TGCGCCAGCAGCCAAGATAGCACAGCGTTGTCAACTAATGAAAAACTGTTTTTT
few | TRBJ2-7 | . | TRBV5-6 | CASSAYTGAIDYEQYF | TGTGCCAGCAGCGCCTATACCGGGGCGATTGACTACGAGCAGTACTTC
. | TRBJ2-5 | TRBD2 | TRBV3-1 | CASSQETSGSAQYF | TGTGCCAGCAGCCAAGAAACTAGCGGATCGGCCCAGTACTTC
. | TRBJ1-5 | . | TRBV18 | CASSPGRGNQPQHF | TGTGCCAGCTCACCAGGGAGGGGCAATCAGCCCCAGCATTTT
. | TRBJ2-3 | . | TRBV6-1 | CTSSPLSGSTQYF | TGTACCAGCAGCCCCCTTTCTGGAAGTACGCAGTATTTT
many | TRBJ2-7 | . | TRBV11-2 | CASSLDLYEQYF | TGTGCCAGCAGCTTGGACCTCTACGAGCAGTACTTC
. | TRBJ1-1 | TRBD1 | TRBV5-1 | CASSLLTGHTEAFF | TGCGCCAGCAGCTTGCTGACAGGGCACACTGAAGCTTTCTTT
. | TRBJ1-1 | TRBD1 | TRBV29-1 | CSVEEVRDRGPEAFF | TGCAGCGTTGAAGAAGTCAGGGACAGGGGCCCTGAAGCTTTCTTT
. | TRBJ1-5 | . | TRBV20-1 | CSAPRGAGNQPQHF | TGCAGTGCCCCTAGGGGCGCGGGCAATCAGCCCCAGCATTTT
few | TRBJ2-3 | . | TRBV6-5 | CASTDGGGADTQYF | TGTGCCAGCACCGATGGCGGGGGCGCAGATACGCAGTATTTT
. | TRBJ2-3 | TRBD1 | TRBV29-1 | CSVQKGAADTQYF | TGCAGCGTTCAAAAGGGGGCCGCGGATACGCAGTATTTT
. | TRBJ2-1 | . | TRBV12-3/TRBV12-4 | CASRSKFSVFLYNEQFF | TGTGCCAGCAGGTCTAAGTTCAGCGTGTTCCTCTACAATGAGCAGTTCTTC
. | TRBJ2-1 | TRBD2 | TRBV9 | CASSVAASGNNEQFF | TGTGCCAGCAGCGTGGCGGCTAGCGGGAACAATGAGCAGTTCTTC
. | TRBJ2-1 | . | TRBV6-2/TRBV6-3 | CASRHGSLSYNEQFF | TGTGCCAGCAGGCACGGGAGCCTCTCCTACAATGAGCAGTTCTTC
. | TRBJ1-1 | . | TRBV10-3 | CTISVSDTRPEAFF | TGTACCATCAGTGTCTCAGATACGCGCCCTGAAGCTTTCTTT
few | TRBJ1-2 | . | TRBV24-1 | CATDGGLGYGYTF | TGTGCCACCGACGGGGGATTGGGCTATGGCTACACCTTC
. | TRBJ2-7 | . | TRBV27 | CASSFSTGTRVYEQYF | TGTGCCAGCAGTTTTTCCACCGGGACACGGGTCTACGAGCAGTACTTC
. | TRBJ2-3 | . | TRBV2 | CASSQTSSTDTQYF | TGTGCCAGCAGCCAGACGTCCTCCACAGATACGCAGTATTTT
. | TRBJ1-4 | TRBD1 | TRBV5-1 | CASSENPGGTNEKLFF | TGCGCCAGCAGCGAAAACCCAGGGGGAACTAATGAAAAACTGTTTTTT